A selection of T cell receptor beta chains follows, all from one sample in a study of cytomegalovirus exposure and HLA in healthy donors. Libraries were prepared by immunoSEQ multiplex PCR; TCRdb keeps only in-frame clonotypes and omits some of them. The sample includes nearly 100,000 clones, approximately 79% of them seen just once. Sample: PBMCs. The receptors derive from a woman aged 55-69 years in good health and CMV-seropositive. The CDR3 runs from the conserved cysteine through the conserved F or W. The D gene is left open where the match is weak. The size of a clone is reported for some rows only, either as once, few or many, or as a class for expanded clones.

j_call d_call v_call clone_size cdr3_nt cdr3_aa
TRBJ2-5 TRBD2 TRBV10-3 . TGTGCCATCAGTGAGTCGGGAGGGCTTTCAGAGACCCAGTACTTC CAISESGGLSETQYF
TRBJ1-5 . TRBV15 . TGTGCCACCAGCAGAGATGTGGCAGGAGGTCAGCCCCAGCATTTT CATSRDVAGGQPQHF
TRBJ2-2 TRBD2 TRBV11-2 . TGTGCCAGCAGCTGGGGACTAGCGGGAGGGCGGACCGGGGAGCTGTTTTTT CASSWGLAGGRTGELFF
TRBJ2-7 . TRBV7-9 . TGTTCCAGCAGCTTAGCCGTAACGAGGGCAGGTTACGAGCAGTACTTC CSSSLAVTRAGYEQYF
TRBJ2-7 . TRBV6-6 . TGTGCCAGCAGTCTATCTCTTGTCTCCGAGCAGTACTTC CASSLSLVSEQYF
TRBJ2-3 TRBD2 TRBV5-1 . TGCGCCAGCAGCCCTAGGACTAGCGGTACTAGCACAGATACGCAGTATTTT CASSPRTSGTSTDTQYF
TRBJ2-7 . TRBV6-1 . TGTGCCAGCAGTAAGAGTCCGAGATCCGAGCAGTACTTC CASSKSPRSEQYF
TRBJ1-4 . TRBV5-1 . TGCGCCAGCAGCTTAGAGGGGGCTAATGAAAAACTGTTTTTT CASSLEGANEKLFF
TRBJ2-1 TRBD2 TRBV7-2 once TGTGCCAGCAGCTTCCGCGGGAGGGCCGTGGATGAGCAGTTCTTC CASSFRGRAVDEQFF
TRBJ2-1 . TRBV4-2 . TGTGCCAGCAGCCAAGCGGGAGTCGACAATGAGCAGTTCTTC CASSQAGVDNEQFF
TRBJ2-3 TRBD2 TRBV2 . TGTGCCAGCAGTGATAATGGACTAGAAACAGATACGCAGTATTTT CASSDNGLETDTQYF
TRBJ1-1 TRBD1 TRBV27 few TGTGCCAGCAGTGCCACAGGGGGTTTGAACACTGAAGCTTTCTTT CASSATGGLNTEAFF
TRBJ2-1 . TRBV9 . TGTGCCAGCAGCGAGGGACTCCCCGCCTACAATGAGCAGTTCTTC CASSEGLPAYNEQFF
TRBJ1-1 . TRBV2 . TGTGCCAGCAGTGAAGGAGGGCGGGGGAGGGCTGAAGCTTTCTTT CASSEGGRGRAEAFF
TRBJ1-4 TRBD1 TRBV29-1 few TGCAGCGGACGGACAGGGGGAGGTGAAAAACTGTTTTTT CSGRTGGGEKLFF
TRBJ2-7 TRBD2 TRBV30 . TGTGCCTGGAGTCAGGGACTAGCGGGTGACGAGCAGTACTTC CAWSQGLAGDEQYF
TRBJ2-7 . TRBV7-2 . TGTGCCAGCAGCTTAATTGGGAGACCCCCCTACGAGCAGTACTTC CASSLIGRPPYEQYF
TRBJ1-1 TRBD1 TRBV30 . TGTGCCTGGAGACTCTTCTCCCCCGGGACAGGGAGGACTGAAGCTTTCTTT CAWRLFSPGTGRTEAFF
TRBJ2-4 TRBD1 TRBV4-1 . TGCGCCAGCAGCCCCAGAGGCAGCCGACAGGGGAAAAACATTCAGTACTTC CASSPRGSRQGKNIQYF
TRBJ1-1 . TRBV2 . TGTGCCAGCAGTGATGACAGGCGAACTGAAGCTTTCTTT CASSDDRRTEAFF
TRBJ1-3 . TRBV5-1 . TGCGCCAGCAGCGCACGGACTTCTACTGGAAACACCATATATTTT CASSARTSTGNTIYF
TRBJ2-3 TRBD1 TRBV7-2 . TGTGCCAGCAGCTTCGGGACAGGGGCCACAGATACGCAGTATTTT CASSFGTGATDTQYF
TRBJ2-5 TRBD1 TRBV7-8 once TGTGCCAGCAGCTTAGAGACAGGGGGCAGCTTTGGAGAGACCCAGTACTTC CASSLETGGSFGETQYF
TRBJ2-1 TRBD2 TRBV6-1 . TGTGCCAGCAGTGAAACCCTAGCGGGAGTCCATGAGCAGTTCTTC CASSETLAGVHEQFF
TRBJ2-5 . TRBV15 . TGTGCCACCAGCAGAGATCCAGCGCAACAAGAGACCCAGTACTTC CATSRDPAQQETQYF
TRBJ1-2 TRBD1 TRBV4-1 . TGCGCCAGCAGACAGGGGCCTAACTATGGCTACACCTTC CASRQGPNYGYTF
TRBJ1-2 . TRBV11-2 . TGTGCCAGCAGCTTATCGGGAGTGGGTGGCTACACCTTC CASSLSGVGGYTF
TRBJ1-6 TRBD1 TRBV23-1 once TGCGCCAGCAGTCAAATCCCCCACGACAGGGAAAGTTCACCCCTCCACTTT CASSQIPHDRESSPLHF
TRBJ2-7 . TRBV2 . TGTGCCAGCAGTGAACTCTACGAGCAGTACTTC CASSELYEQYF
TRBJ1-2 . TRBV7-9 . TGTGCCAGCAGCTTAGCGCTGACGGAGGCTGGCTACACCTTC CASSLALTEAGYTF
TRBJ2-5 TRBD1 TRBV5-1 . TGCGCCAGCAGCGGAGGGACAGGGGGAAATCAAGAGACCCAGTACTTC CASSGGTGGNQETQYF
TRBJ1-2 . TRBV20-1 . TGCAGTGCTCTGGGACAAGGCGGCTACACCTTC CSALGQGGYTF
TRBJ1-1 TRBD1 TRBV7-6 . TGTGCCAGCAGTTTATCGGGACAGGTTCCGGAATTTCGCGCTTTCTTT CASSLSGQVPEFRAFF
TRBJ2-3 TRBD1 TRBV10-3 once TGTGCCATCAGACCGGGACAGGGGATTGATACGCAGTATTTT CAIRPGQGIDTQYF
TRBJ2-4 . TRBV7-2 . TGTGCCAGCAGCCCGACTGCCAAAAACATTCAGTACTTC CASSPTAKNIQYF
TRBJ2-7 . TRBV27 few TGTGCCAGCAGTTCCCTCCTCTCCTACGAGCAGTACTTC CASSSLLSYEQYF
TRBJ2-3 . TRBV5-4 . TGTGCCAGCAGCCCTGGGACCCTAGCGAGTAGCACAGATACGCAGTATTTT CASSPGTLASSTDTQYF
TRBJ1-4 TRBD1 TRBV7-9 once TGTGCCAGCAGCTTATTGGAAGGGGGCAATAATGAAAAACTGTTTTTT CASSLLEGGNNEKLFF
TRBJ2-1 . TRBV11-1 . TGTGCCAGCAGCGGGGACTGGCTCAGCTCCTACAATGAGCAGTTCTTC CASSGDWLSSYNEQFF
TRBJ2-1 TRBD2 TRBV7-9 . TGTGCCAGCAGCATGACTAGCGGGAGCTACAATGAGCAGTTCTTC CASSMTSGSYNEQFF